This T cell receptor (beta chain) derives from a study of T cell changes during pregnancy in multiple sclerosis. The CDR3 is 17 amino acids. The V and J ends lost 0 bases and 1 base respectively, with 14 bases between them. Germline V gives CDR1 LGHNA, CDR2 YNFKEQ. The protocol was immunoSEQ multiplex PCR, while the TCRdb copy is restricted to in-frame clones and leaves out a portion. The profile covers about 50,000 clones, with about 90% appearing a single time and approximately 0.6% taken by the ten largest. Source: CD4+ T cells from peripheral blood mononuclear cells, taken after pregnancy. This TCR was recovered from a female donor with multiple sclerosis, enrolled in a pregnancy study. V gene TRBV4-2 combines with J gene TRBJ2-3; D might be TRBD1 (5 bases). CDR3 region: CASSQEGADSGTDTQYF. The CDR3 DNA is TGTGCCAGCAGCCAAGAGGGCGCTGACAGTGGCACAGATACGCAGTATTTT.